A single sample gave rise to the 9 T cell receptor beta chains below, sequenced in a study of response to subunit inactivated influenza vaccine. TCRdb redid the calling of the RT-PCR reads with MiXCR, one entry per CDR3 protein. The sample gives 710,000 or so distinct CDR3 sequences, approximately 14% of which show up once; roughly 12% is in the top ten. The sample consisted of PBMCs from blood, taken less than 13 days after vaccination. The receptors stem from a middle-aged man who received an inactivated influenza vaccine.

The chain has TRBV12-3 or TRBV12-4 and TRBJ2-2, with 8 bases that match TRBD1. V was clipped by 8 bases and J by 5 bases; unmatched bases: 10. CDR3 length: 15 amino acids. CDR3 coding DNA: TGTGCCAGCCAGACCGGGACAGGAGGGACCGGGGAGCTGTTTTTT. It specifies CASQTGTGGTGELFF.

This clonotype showed up many times. V usage is TRBV7-9 and J usage is TRBJ2-7; D tentatively reads TRBD1 or TRBD2 (5 bases each). The germline V gene encodes CDR1 SEHNR and CDR2 FQNEAQ (reference sequence). This CDR3 comprises 14 residues. V was clipped by 3 bases and J by 7 bases, with 16 bases between them. CDR3 region: CASSLSGTVGEQYF. The CDR3 nucleotides read TGTGCCAGCAGCTTGTCCGGGACGGTGGGTGAGCAGTACTTC.

The sample holds a few counts of this clonotype. This chain uses TRBV7-8 with TRBJ1-5; no reliable D call. The germline V gene encodes CDR1 SGHVS and CDR2 FQNEAQ. The CDR3 contains 16 residues. V was trimmed by 4 bases and J by 6 bases, leaving 19 bases between them. CDR3 region: CASSSTGRVQVQPQHF. DNA of the CDR3: TGTGCCAGCAGCTCAACGGGTCGGGTGCAGGTTCAGCCCCAGCATTTT.

The chain employs TRBV7-2 and TRBJ2-5; 12 nucleotides agree with TRBD2. Germline V gene data show CDR1 as SGHTA and CDR2 as FQGNSA. V was pared by 5 bases and J by 11 bases, with 9 bases of the junction left unmatched. This CDR3 contains 14 residues. This CDR3 reads CASSPLAGGLLQYF. The CDR3 bases are TGTGCCAGCAGCCCCCTAGCGGGGGGGCTCTTACAGTACTTC.

This clonotype was detected many times. The genes are TRBV25-1 and TRBJ2-1; D gene ambiguous. Trimming stripped 5 bases from V and 8 bases from J, with 10 bases between. In germline, CDR1 is MGHDK, CDR2 SYGVNS. The CDR3 contains 12 residues. The CDR3 is CASSRSHYEQFF. The CDR3 nucleotides read TGTGCCAGCAGTCGTTCGCATTATGAGCAGTTCTTC.

The table lists this clonotype with a few counts. Written as DNA, the CDR3 is TGTGCCAGCAGTTCATCCAGGGGGAGCACAGATACGCAGTATTTT. Encoded protein: CASSSSRGSTDTQYF. This chain joins TRBV12-3 or TRBV12-4 and TRBJ2-3; 7 bases map to TRBD1. V was pared by 4 bases and J by 0 bases, with 4 bases of the junction left unmatched. The CDR3 loop spans 15 amino acids.

This clonotype was observed a handful of times. In nucleotides, the CDR3 is TGTGCCAGCAGCTTTTTAGGGGGGAATTCACCCCTCCACTTT. This codes for CASSFLGGNSPLHF. The chain links TRBV7-2 to TRBJ1-6, with D possibly being TRBD1 (6 bases). V shed 3 bases and J shed 7 bases, with 10 bases lying between them. This CDR3 is 14 amino acids long. Germline CDR1 and CDR2: SGHTA and FQGNSA.

The chain is built from TRBV24-1 and TRBJ2-7; no reliable D call. The CDR3 length is 11 residues. V lost 3 bases, J lost 4 bases, and 3 bases lay in between. Germline V gene lookup returns CDR1 KGHDR and CDR2 SFDVKD. CDR3 coding DNA: TGTGCCACCAGTGATCCTTACGAGCAGTACTTC. The encoded protein is CATSDPYEQYF.

The CDR3 loop reads CASSSTLSVGGGADGYTF. The CDR3 DNA is TGCGCCAGCAGCTCCACACTGTCGGTTGGAGGGGGCGCAGATGGCTACACCTTC. This chain joins TRBV5-1 and TRBJ1-2, with TRBD1 identical over 7 bases. Germline CDR1 is SGHRS and CDR2 is YFSETQ. Losses at the gene ends were 3 bases for V and 6 bases for J; bases not matched to a gene: 20. CDR3 length: 18 amino acids.